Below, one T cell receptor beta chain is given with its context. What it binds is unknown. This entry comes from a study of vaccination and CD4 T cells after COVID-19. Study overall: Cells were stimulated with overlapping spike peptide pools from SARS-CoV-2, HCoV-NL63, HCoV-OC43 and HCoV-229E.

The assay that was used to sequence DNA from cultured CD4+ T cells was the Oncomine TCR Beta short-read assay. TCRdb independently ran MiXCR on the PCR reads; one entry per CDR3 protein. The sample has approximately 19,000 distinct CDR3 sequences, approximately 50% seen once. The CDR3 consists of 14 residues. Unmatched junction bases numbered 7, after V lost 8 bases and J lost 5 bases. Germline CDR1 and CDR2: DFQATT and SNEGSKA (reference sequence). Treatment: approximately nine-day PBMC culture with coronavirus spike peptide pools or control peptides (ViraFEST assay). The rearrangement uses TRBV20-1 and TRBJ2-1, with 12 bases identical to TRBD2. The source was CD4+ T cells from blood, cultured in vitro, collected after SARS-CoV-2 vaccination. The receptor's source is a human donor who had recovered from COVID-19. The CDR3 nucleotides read TGCAGTCCTGGGACTAGCGGGCCCCACAATGAGCAGTTCTTC. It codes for CSPGTSGPHNEQFF.